The 9 T cell receptor beta chains below come from one sample, sequenced in a study of PD-1 blockade in classical Hodgkin lymphoma. Profiled with immunoSEQ multiplex PCR; TCRdb holds only in-frame clones, not every one. Here the sample spans approximately 90,000 clones, 65% to 85% being singletons. Time point described: cycle 4 day 1 (C4D1), after less than seven weeks of nivolumab. Every single patient, without exception, relapsed after autologous stem cell transplantation, and brentuximab vedotin exposure varied. The material was peripheral blood mononuclear cells (PBMCs), obtained before the fourth cycle of nivolumab. Receptor source: a human donor with classical Hodgkin lymphoma.

V gene TRBV18 combines with J gene TRBJ2-2, with a possible D match to TRBD1 (5 bases). V was shortened by 2 bases and J by 3 bases, with 10 bases between the two germline ends. This CDR3 is built from 15 residues. From germline, CDR1 is KGHSH and CDR2 LQKENI. The CDR3 DNA sequence: TGTGCCAGCTCACCAGGCAGGGCGGACACCGGGGAGCTGTTTTTT. Translated: CASSPGRADTGELFF.

The CDR3 reads CASSYSAGGASEQYF. DNA for the CDR3: TGTGCCAGCAGTTACTCGGCAGGGGGGGCATCCGAGCAGTACTTC. The V and J genes are TRBV6-6 and TRBJ2-7, with D tentatively TRBD1 or TRBD2 (7 bases each). Deletions cut 0 bases from V and 6 bases from J, with 15 bases between. The CDR3 is 15 residues long. Germline V gives CDR1 MNHNY, CDR2 SVGAGI (reference sequence).

The chain couples TRBV7-6 to TRBJ2-1; TRBD1 aligns across 9 bases. The V gene's germline CDR1 is SGHVS and CDR2 FNYEAQ. J lost 3 bases, V lost 5 bases, and 2 bases had no gene match. The CDR3 covers 14 residues. CDR3 coding DNA: TGTGCCAGCAGCCGACAGGGGGACTACAATGAGCAGTTCTTC. Amino acids: CASSRQGDYNEQFF.

The chain is built from TRBV4-1 and TRBJ2-4, with TRBD2 matching 12 bases. The CDR3 loop spans 15 amino acids. Per germline, CDR1 MGHRA and CDR2 YSYEKL. Unmatched junction bases numbered 9, after V lost 1 base and J lost 14 bases. The CDR3 loop reads CASSQGLAGATKEYF. CDR3 coding DNA: TGCGCCAGCAGCCAAGGACTAGCGGGGGCCACCAAAGAGTACTTC.

The gene calls are TRBV28 and TRBJ2-3; no clear D gene. V lost 2 bases and J 4 bases, leaving 4 bases between the germline ends. CDR3 length equals 12 residues. Germline loops: CDR1 MDHEN, CDR2 SYDVKM. The CDR3 loop is CASSLSPDTQYF. The DNA for the CDR3 is TGTGCCAGCAGTTTAAGCCCAGATACGCAGTATTTT. The whole variable domain, filled in from reference TRBV28 and TRBJ2-3, reads DVKVTQSSRYLVKRTGEKVFLECVQDMDHENMFWYRQDPGLGLRLIYFSYDVKMKEKGDIPEGYSVSREKKERFSLILESASTNQTSMYLCASSLSPDTQYFGPGTRLTVL.

The chain carries TRBV19 and TRBJ1-1, with no clear D. Germline CDR1 and CDR2: LNHDA and SQIVND (reference sequence). V lost 4 bases and J 0 bases, leaving 3 bases between the germline ends. There are 12 residues in the CDR3. DNA of the CDR3: TGTGCCAGTAGTAAATTGAACACTGAAGCTTTCTTT. Translating gives CASSKLNTEAFF.

The chain has TRBV5-1 and TRBJ1-2, with 7 bases lining up with TRBD1. This CDR3 comprises 14 residues. V lost 2 bases to trimming and J lost 4 bases; unmatched junction nucleotides: 5. CDR1 SGHRS and CDR2 YFSETQ come from the germline V gene. DNA for the CDR3: TGCGCCAGCAGCTTACCAGACAGGGCCTATGGCTACACCTTC. Amino acid sequence: CASSLPDRAYGYTF.

The chain recombines TRBV7-9 with TRBJ1-4, with 8 bases that match TRBD1. This CDR3 contains 15 residues. Germline V gene data show CDR1 as SEHNR and CDR2 as FQNEAQ (reference sequence). Trimming took 3 bases from V and 5 from J; bases not matched to a gene: 5. The DNA of the CDR3 is TGTGCCAGCAGCTTGGAACAGGGGGGAAATGAAAAACTGTTTTTT. It codes for CASSLEQGGNEKLFF.

The count of this clone is one. This chain uses TRBV6-1 with TRBJ2-2; maybe TRBD1 (6 bases). The length of the CDR3 is 15 residues. From germline, CDR1 is MNHNS and CDR2 SASEGT. Trimming stripped 8 bases from V and 4 bases from J, with 17 bases between. Written as DNA, the CDR3 is TGTGCCAGCCGTTTAGGGGGTGTTGGCACCGGGGAGCTGTTTTTT. This sequence encodes CASRLGGVGTGELFF.